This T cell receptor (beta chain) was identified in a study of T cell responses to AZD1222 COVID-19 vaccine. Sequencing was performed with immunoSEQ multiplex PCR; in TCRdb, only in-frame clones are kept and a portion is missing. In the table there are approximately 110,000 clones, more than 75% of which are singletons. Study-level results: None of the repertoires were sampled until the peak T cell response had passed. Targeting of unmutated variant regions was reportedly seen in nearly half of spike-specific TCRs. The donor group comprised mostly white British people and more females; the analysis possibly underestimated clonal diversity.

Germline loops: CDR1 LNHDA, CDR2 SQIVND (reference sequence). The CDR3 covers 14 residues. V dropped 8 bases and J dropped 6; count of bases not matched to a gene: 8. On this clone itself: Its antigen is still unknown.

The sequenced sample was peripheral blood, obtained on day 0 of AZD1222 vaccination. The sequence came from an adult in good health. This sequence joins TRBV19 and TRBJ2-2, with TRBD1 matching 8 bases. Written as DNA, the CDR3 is TGTGCCAGTGTGTCCAGGGGGCGCGCCGGGGAGCTGTTTTTT. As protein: CASVSRGRAGELFF.